Listed below are T cell receptor beta chains from one sample, sequenced in a study of cytomegalovirus exposure and HLA in healthy donors. Assay: immunoSEQ multiplex PCR; the TCRdb copy retains only in-frame clones and omits some. The profile shows 30,000 to 45,000 clones, about nine tenths of them singletons. The specimen sequenced was PBMCs. These receptors came from a woman aged 35 to 49 in good health and CMV-seropositive. Both conserved end residues are trimmed from each CDR3. A D gene is named only where the DNA matches it firmly.

CDR3 protein: ASTSDRVFYNSPLH
V gene: TRBV5-8
J gene: TRBJ1-6
CDR3 length: 14
D gene: TRBD1

CDR3 protein: ASSLEGVRETEAF
V gene: TRBV7-9
J gene: TRBJ1-1
CDR3 length: 13
D gene: NA

CDR3 protein: ASSFKESGELF
V gene: TRBV11-1
J gene: TRBJ2-2
CDR3 length: 11
D gene: NA

CDR3 protein: ASSQDPGTQGRAF
V gene: TRBV4-3
J gene: TRBJ1-1
CDR3 length: 13
D gene: NA

CDR3 protein: ASSDRTASGNTIY
V gene: TRBV19
J gene: TRBJ1-3
CDR3 length: 13
D gene: NA

CDR3 protein: ASSLAGNTGELF
V gene: TRBV5-1
J gene: TRBJ2-2
CDR3 length: 12
D gene: NA

CDR3 protein: ASSLGVNSIYGYT
V gene: TRBV5-8
J gene: TRBJ1-2
CDR3 length: 13
D gene: NA

CDR3 protein: ASSPRRDTDTQY
V gene: TRBV27
J gene: TRBJ2-3
CDR3 length: 12
D gene: NA

CDR3 protein: ASSSMGLAGVETQY
V gene: TRBV11-2
J gene: TRBJ2-5
CDR3 length: 14
D gene: TRBD2

CDR3 protein: ASSGMQGSYEQY
V gene: TRBV6-1
J gene: TRBJ2-7
CDR3 length: 12
D gene: NA

CDR3 protein: ASSPPAGGAGSYNSPLH
V gene: TRBV23-1
J gene: TRBJ1-6
CDR3 length: 17
D gene: NA

CDR3 protein: ASSSLTVVIVRNEKLF
V gene: TRBV28
J gene: TRBJ1-4
CDR3 length: 16
D gene: NA

CDR3 protein: ASSQDVGGGYT
V gene: TRBV4-3
J gene: TRBJ1-2
CDR3 length: 11
D gene: TRBD1

CDR3 protein: AWTTGRQGHGKLF
V gene: TRBV30
J gene: TRBJ1-4
CDR3 length: 13
D gene: TRBD1

CDR3 protein: ASSLPGPSGGTHTDTQY
V gene: TRBV7-9
J gene: TRBJ2-3
CDR3 length: 17
D gene: TRBD2

CDR3 protein: ASSEGTGGYEQY
V gene: TRBV10-1
J gene: TRBJ2-7
CDR3 length: 12
D gene: TRBD2

CDR3 protein: ASSPPGGTYNEQF
V gene: TRBV18
J gene: TRBJ2-1
CDR3 length: 13
D gene: NA

CDR3 protein: ASSSFDRVGNEQF
V gene: TRBV6-5
J gene: TRBJ2-1
CDR3 length: 13
D gene: TRBD1

CDR3 protein: AIRDSPSNTEAF
V gene: TRBV6-1
J gene: TRBJ1-1
CDR3 length: 12
D gene: NA

CDR3 protein: AISRGNTIY
V gene: TRBV10-3
J gene: TRBJ1-3
CDR3 length: 9
D gene: NA

CDR3 protein: ASSFYRGSGPDTQY
V gene: TRBV5-6
J gene: TRBJ2-3
CDR3 length: 14
D gene: TRBD1

CDR3 protein: ASSPGQGWGEKLF
V gene: TRBV9
J gene: TRBJ1-4
CDR3 length: 13
D gene: NA

CDR3 protein: ASSFSGHGYEQY
V gene: TRBV19
J gene: TRBJ2-7
CDR3 length: 12
D gene: NA

CDR3 protein: AVRGLGEAF
V gene: TRBV10-3
J gene: TRBJ1-1
CDR3 length: 9
D gene: TRBD1

CDR3 protein: ASMVGTGLTDTQY
V gene: TRBV27
J gene: TRBJ2-3
CDR3 length: 13
D gene: TRBD1

CDR3 protein: ASSELFGNYGYT
V gene: TRBV6-5
J gene: TRBJ1-2
CDR3 length: 12
D gene: NA

CDR3 protein: ASSQDFGREVQPQH
V gene: TRBV4-3
J gene: TRBJ1-5
CDR3 length: 14
D gene: NA

CDR3 protein: AWTNPGLVSYEQY
V gene: TRBV30
J gene: TRBJ2-7
CDR3 length: 13
D gene: TRBD2

CDR3 protein: ASKSAGVTLEAF
V gene: TRBV6-1
J gene: TRBJ1-1
CDR3 length: 12
D gene: NA

CDR3 protein: ASSPSSLQGAGTDTQY
V gene: TRBV7-2
J gene: TRBJ2-3
CDR3 length: 16
D gene: TRBD1

CDR3 protein: ASSYSGQGGQPQH
V gene: TRBV6-6
J gene: TRBJ1-5
CDR3 length: 13
D gene: TRBD1

CDR3 protein: ASSEATREGNEQF
V gene: TRBV5-6
J gene: TRBJ2-1
CDR3 length: 13
D gene: TRBD2

CDR3 protein: ASSVGPQGAVGNTIY
V gene: TRBV9
J gene: TRBJ1-3
CDR3 length: 15
D gene: TRBD1

CDR3 protein: ASSSGLAGESSYEQY
V gene: TRBV7-2
J gene: NA
CDR3 length: 15
D gene: TRBD2

CDR3 protein: AGGQGSGANVLT
V gene: TRBV2
J gene: TRBJ2-6
CDR3 length: 12
D gene: TRBD1

CDR3 protein: ASSLVAGGGAGETQY
V gene: TRBV5-4
J gene: TRBJ2-5
CDR3 length: 15
D gene: TRBD2

CDR3 protein: ASSADQGAGEKLF
V gene: TRBV2
J gene: TRBJ1-4
CDR3 length: 13
D gene: TRBD1

CDR3 protein: AGSFGTGTDTQY
V gene: TRBV19
J gene: TRBJ2-3
CDR3 length: 12
D gene: TRBD1